Included here is one TCR beta chain sequence, with context. Its antigen is still unknown. The data belong to a study of T cell repertoires in cytomegalovirus infection. Germline lookup yields CDR1 SEHNR and CDR2 FQNEAQ (reference sequence). V lost 5 bases to trimming and J lost 0 bases; unmatched junction nucleotides: 16. The CDR3 runs to 22 residues. A single record per CDR3 protein comes from TCRdb applying MiXCR to the reads. This sample has about 830,000 distinct CDR3 sequences, with around a third found just once. This TCR derives from a human donor in good health (CMV status not recorded). Some clones in this sample may be carry-over from other donors' samples. This chain links TRBV7-9 with TRBJ2-1, with 16 positions matching TRBD2. The sample in question was cultured CD8+ T cells from PBMCs, obtained from culture after CMV antigen stimulation. CDR3 sequence reads: CASSRPGLAGGGFSHSYNEQFF. CDR3 bases: TGTGCCAGCAGCCGCCCGGGACTAGCGGGGGGGGGTTTCTCGCACTCCTACAATGAGCAGTTCTTC. Using reference TRBV7-9 and TRBJ2-1 for the parts outside the CDR3, the full variable domain is DTGVSQNPRHKITKRGQNVTFRCDPISEHNRLYWYRQTLGQGPEFLTYFQNEAQLEKSRLLSDRFSAERPKGSFSTLEIQRTEQGDSAMYLCASSRPGLAGGGFSHSYNEQFFGPGTRLTVL.